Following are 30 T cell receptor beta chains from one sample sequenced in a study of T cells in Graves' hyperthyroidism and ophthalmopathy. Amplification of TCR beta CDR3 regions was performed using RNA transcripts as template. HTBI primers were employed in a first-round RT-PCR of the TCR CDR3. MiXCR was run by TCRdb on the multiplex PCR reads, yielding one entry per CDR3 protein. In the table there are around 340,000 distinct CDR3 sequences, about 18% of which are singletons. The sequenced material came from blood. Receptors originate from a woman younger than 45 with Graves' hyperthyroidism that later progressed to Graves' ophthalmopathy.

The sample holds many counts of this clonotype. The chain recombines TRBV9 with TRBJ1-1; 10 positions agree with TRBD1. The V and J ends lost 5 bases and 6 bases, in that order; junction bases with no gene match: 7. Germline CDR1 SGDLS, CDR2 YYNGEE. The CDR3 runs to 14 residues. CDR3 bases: TGTGCCAGCAGTAAGACAGGGGGCACCGCTGAAGCTTTCTTT. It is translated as CASSKTGGTAEAFF.

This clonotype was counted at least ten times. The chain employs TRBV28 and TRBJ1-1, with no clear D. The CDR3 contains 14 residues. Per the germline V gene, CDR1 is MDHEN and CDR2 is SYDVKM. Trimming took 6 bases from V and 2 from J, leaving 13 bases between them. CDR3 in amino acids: CASRMFADNTEAFF. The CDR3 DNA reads TGTGCCAGCAGAATGTTTGCTGATAACACTGAAGCTTTCTTT.

CDR3 region: CASSEKGGGSNEQYF. The CDR3 bases are TGTGCCAGCAGTGAAAAGGGGGGTGGTAGTAACGAGCAGTACTTC. The V call is TRBV2, the J call TRBJ2-7, with D perhaps given as TRBD1 or TRBD2 (6 bases each). The V gene's germline CDR1 is SNHLY and CDR2 FYNNEI. V lost 2 bases, J lost 5 bases, and 16 bases lay in between. CDR3 length: 15 amino acids.

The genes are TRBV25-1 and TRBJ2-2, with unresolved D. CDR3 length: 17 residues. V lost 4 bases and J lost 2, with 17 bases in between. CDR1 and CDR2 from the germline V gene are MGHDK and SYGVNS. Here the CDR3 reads CASSARSGQANTGELFF. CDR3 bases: TGTGCCAGCAGTGCGCGATCCGGGCAGGCAAACACCGGGGAGCTGTTTTTT.

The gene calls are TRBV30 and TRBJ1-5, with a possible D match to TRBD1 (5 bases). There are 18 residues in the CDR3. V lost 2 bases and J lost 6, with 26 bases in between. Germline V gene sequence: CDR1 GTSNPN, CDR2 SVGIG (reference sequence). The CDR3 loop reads CAWSSKSVHGRVGQPQHF. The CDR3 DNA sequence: TGTGCCTGGAGTTCCAAGAGTGTACACGGCAGGGTGGGTCAGCCCCAGCATTTT.

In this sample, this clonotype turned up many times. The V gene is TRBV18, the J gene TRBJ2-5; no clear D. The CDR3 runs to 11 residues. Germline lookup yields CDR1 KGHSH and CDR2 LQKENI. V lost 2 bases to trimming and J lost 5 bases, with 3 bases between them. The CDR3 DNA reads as TGTGCCAGCTCACCAGCGGAGACCCAGTACTTC. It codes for CASSPAETQYF.

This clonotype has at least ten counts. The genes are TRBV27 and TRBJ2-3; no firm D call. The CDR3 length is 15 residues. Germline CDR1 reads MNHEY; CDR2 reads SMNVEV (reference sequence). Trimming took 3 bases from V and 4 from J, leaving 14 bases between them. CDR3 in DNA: TGTGCCAGCAGTTTTACACCAGGACGACCAGATACGCAGTATTTT. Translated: CASSFTPGRPDTQYF.

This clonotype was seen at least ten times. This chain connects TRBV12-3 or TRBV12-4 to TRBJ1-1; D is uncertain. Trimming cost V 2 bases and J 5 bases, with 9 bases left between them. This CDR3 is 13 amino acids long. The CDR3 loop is CASSLSRVTEAFF. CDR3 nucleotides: TGTGCCAGCAGTTTAAGCCGGGTTACTGAAGCTTTCTTT.

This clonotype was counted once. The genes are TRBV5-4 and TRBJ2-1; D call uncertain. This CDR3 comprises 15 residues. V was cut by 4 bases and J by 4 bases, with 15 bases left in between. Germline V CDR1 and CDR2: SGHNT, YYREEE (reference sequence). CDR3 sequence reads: CASSTPVGTYNEQFF. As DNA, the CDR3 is TGTGCCAGCAGCACTCCGGTAGGAACTTACAATGAGCAGTTCTTC.

The CDR3 region has the DNA TGTGCCAGCAGTAAGGCGGGAGAGAACACTGAAGCTTTCTTT. Its protein product is CASSKAGENTEAFF. This chain connects TRBV12-3 or TRBV12-4 to TRBJ1-1, with D hard to call. The CDR3 is 14 residues long. Deletions cut 5 bases from V and 1 base from J, with 11 bases between.

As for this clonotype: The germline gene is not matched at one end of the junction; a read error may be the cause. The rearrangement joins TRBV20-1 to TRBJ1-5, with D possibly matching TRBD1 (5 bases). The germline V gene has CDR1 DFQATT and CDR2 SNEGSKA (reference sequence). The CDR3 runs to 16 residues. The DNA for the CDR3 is TGCAGTGCCCGGAGAGGGGAGGCCGGAGGTAATCCGCCCCAGCATTTT. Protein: CSARRGEAGGNPPQHF.

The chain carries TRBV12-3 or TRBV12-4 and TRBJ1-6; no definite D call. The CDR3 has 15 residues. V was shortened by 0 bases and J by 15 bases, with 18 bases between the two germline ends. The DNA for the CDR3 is TGTGCCAGCAGTTTAGCCCTCTCGACGAGAGGTCTCCTCCACTTT. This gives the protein CASSLALSTRGLLHF.

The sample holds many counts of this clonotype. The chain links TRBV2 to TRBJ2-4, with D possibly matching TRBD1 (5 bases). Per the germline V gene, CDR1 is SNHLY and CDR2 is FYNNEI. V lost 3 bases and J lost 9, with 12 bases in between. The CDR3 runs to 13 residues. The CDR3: CASSDEGASIQYF. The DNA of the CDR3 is TGTGCCAGCAGTGATGAAGGGGCGAGCATTCAGTACTTC. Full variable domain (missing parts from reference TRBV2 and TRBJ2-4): EPEVTQTPSHQVTQMGQEVILRCVPISNHLYFYWYRQILGQKVEFLVSFYNNEISEKSEIFDDQFSVERPDGSNFTLKIRSTKLEDSAMYFCASSDEGASIQYFGAGTRLSVL.

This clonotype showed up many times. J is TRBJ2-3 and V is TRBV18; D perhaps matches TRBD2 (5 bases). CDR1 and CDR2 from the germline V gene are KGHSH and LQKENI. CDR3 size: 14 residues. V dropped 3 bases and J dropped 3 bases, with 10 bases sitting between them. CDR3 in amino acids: CASSPGVGTDTQYF. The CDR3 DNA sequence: TGTGCCAGCTCACCGGGAGTTGGAACAGATACGCAGTATTTT.

The CDR3 sequence: CASSSWTGHYEQYF. Here the CDR3 DNA reads TGTGCCAGCAGCTCATGGACAGGGCACTACGAGCAGTACTTC. The rearrangement joins TRBV5-6 to TRBJ2-7, with TRBD1 matching over 8 bases. After removal of 3 bases from V and 3 bases from J, the junction contained 5 bases not matched to a gene. The CDR3 length is 14 residues. Germline assignment: CDR1 SGHDT and CDR2 YYEEEE.

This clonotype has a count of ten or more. The CDR3, as DNA: TGTGCCAGCAAGCCCGGGAATCTCGGGGAGACCCAGTACTTC. It specifies CASKPGNLGETQYF. The chain is built from TRBV2 and TRBJ2-5; D is perhaps TRBD2 (5 bases). The CDR3 loop spans 14 amino acids. The V end lost 7 bases, the J end lost 5 bases, and 17 bases lay between the germline ends. Looked up from germline, CDR1 is SNHLY and CDR2 is FYNNEI.

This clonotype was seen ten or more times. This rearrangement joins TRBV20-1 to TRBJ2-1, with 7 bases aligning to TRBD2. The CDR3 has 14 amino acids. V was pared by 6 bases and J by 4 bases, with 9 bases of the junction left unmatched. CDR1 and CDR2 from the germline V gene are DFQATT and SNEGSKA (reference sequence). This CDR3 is CSAVGDYQYNEQFF. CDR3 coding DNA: TGCAGTGCGGTAGGGGACTATCAGTACAATGAGCAGTTCTTC.

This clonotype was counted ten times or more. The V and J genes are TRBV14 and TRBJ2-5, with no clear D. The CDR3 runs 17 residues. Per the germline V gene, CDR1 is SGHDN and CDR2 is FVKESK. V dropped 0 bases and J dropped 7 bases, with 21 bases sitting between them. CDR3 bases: TGTGCCAGCAGCCAAGATTCGAATCCAGCCGCCAGGATGACCCAGTACTTC. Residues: CASSQDSNPAARMTQYF.

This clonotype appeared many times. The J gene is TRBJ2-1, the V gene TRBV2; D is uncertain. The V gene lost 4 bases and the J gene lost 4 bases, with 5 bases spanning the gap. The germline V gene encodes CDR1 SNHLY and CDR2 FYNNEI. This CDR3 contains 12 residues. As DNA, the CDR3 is TGTGCCAGCAGTGGCGTTTACAATGAGCAGTTCTTC. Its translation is CASSGVYNEQFF. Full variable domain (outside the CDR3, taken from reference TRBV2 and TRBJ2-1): EPEVTQTPSHQVTQMGQEVILRCVPISNHLYFYWYRQILGQKVEFLVSFYNNEISEKSEIFDDQFSVERPDGSNFTLKIRSTKLEDSAMYFCASSGVYNEQFFGPGTRLTVL.

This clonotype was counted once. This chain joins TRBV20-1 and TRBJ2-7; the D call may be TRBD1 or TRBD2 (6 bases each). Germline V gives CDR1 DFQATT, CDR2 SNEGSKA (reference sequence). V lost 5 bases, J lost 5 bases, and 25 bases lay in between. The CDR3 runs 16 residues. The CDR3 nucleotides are TGCAGTGCTTGGAACCCGTCCGTGAAGGGGGGCCACGAGCAGTACTTC. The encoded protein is CSAWNPSVKGGHEQYF.

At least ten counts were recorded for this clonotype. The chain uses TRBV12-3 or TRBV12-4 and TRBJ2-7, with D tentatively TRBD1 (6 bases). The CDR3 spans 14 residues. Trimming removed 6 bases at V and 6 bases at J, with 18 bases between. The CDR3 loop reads CASSPHLTGFEQYF. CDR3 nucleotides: TGTGCCAGCAGCCCTCACCTAACAGGGTTCGAGCAGTACTTC.

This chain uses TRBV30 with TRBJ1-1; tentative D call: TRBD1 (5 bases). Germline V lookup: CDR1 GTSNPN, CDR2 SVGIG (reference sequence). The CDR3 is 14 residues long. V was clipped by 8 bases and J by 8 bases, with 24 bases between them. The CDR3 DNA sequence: TGTGCCGCGGGGGGGGGTAGGCGACCGGGGGAAGCTTTCTTT. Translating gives CAAGGGRRPGEAFF. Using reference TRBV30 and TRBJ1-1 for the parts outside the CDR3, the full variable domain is SQTIHQWPATLVQPVGSPLSLECTVEGTSNPNLYWYRQAAGRGLQLLFYSVGIGQISSEVPQNLSASRPQDRQFILSSKKLLLSDSGFYLCAAGGGRRPGEAFFGQGTRLTVV.

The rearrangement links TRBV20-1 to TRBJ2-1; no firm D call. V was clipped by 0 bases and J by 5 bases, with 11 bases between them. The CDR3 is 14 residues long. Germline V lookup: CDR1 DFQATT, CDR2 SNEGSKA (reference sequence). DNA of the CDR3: TGCAGTGCTAGAGATGTGTCAAGAAACAATGAGCAGTTCTTC. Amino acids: CSARDVSRNNEQFF.

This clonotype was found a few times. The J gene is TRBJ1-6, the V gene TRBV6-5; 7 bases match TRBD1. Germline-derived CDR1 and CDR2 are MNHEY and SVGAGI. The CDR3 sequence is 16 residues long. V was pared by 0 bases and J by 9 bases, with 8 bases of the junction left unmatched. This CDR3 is CASSYSGGVAFSPLHF. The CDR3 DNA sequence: TGTGCCAGCAGTTACTCAGGGGGCGTTGCGTTTTCACCCCTCCACTTT.

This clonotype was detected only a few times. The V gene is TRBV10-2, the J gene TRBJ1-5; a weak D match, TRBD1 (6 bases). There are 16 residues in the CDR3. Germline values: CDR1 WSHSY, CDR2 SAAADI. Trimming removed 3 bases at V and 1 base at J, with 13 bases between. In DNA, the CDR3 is TGCGCCAGCAGTGACCCGAAAACAGGGAGCAATCAGCCCCAGCATTTT. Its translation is CASSDPKTGSNQPQHF.

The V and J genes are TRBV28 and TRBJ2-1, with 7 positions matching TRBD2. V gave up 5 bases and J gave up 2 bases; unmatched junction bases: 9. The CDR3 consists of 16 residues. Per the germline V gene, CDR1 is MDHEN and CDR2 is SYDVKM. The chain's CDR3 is CASSMDGRETYNEQFF. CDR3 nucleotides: TGTGCCAGCAGTATGGATGGGCGGGAGACCTACAATGAGCAGTTCTTC.

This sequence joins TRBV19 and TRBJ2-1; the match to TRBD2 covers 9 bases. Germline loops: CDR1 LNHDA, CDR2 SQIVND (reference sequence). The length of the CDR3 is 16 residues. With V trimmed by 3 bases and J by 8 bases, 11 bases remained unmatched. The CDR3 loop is CASSIGLREGRYEQFF. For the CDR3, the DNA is TGTGCCAGTAGTATCGGTTTGCGGGAGGGCCGGTATGAGCAGTTCTTC.

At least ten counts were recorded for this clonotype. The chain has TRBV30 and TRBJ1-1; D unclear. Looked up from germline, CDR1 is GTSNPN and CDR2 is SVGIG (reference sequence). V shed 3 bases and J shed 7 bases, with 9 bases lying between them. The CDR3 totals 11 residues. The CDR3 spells CAWRWVGEAFF. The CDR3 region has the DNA TGTGCCTGGAGGTGGGTAGGTGAAGCTTTCTTT.

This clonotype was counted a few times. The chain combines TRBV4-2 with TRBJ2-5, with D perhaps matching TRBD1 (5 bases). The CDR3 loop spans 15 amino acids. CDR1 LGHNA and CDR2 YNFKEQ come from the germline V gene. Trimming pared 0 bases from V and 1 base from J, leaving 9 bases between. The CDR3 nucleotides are TGTGCCAGCAGCCAAGATGCAGGGCTCCAAGAGACCCAGTACTTC. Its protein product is CASSQDAGLQETQYF.

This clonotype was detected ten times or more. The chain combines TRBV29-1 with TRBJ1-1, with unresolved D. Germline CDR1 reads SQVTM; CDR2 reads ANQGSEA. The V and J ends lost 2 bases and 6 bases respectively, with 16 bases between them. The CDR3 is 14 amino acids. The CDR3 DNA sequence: TGCAGCGTTGAAAGTATAGAGGACGGGGCTGAAGCTTTCTTT. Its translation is CSVESIEDGAEAFF. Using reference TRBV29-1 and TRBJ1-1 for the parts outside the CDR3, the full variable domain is SAVISQKPSRDICQRGTSLTIQCQVDSQVTMMFWYRQQPGQSLTLIATANQGSEATYESGFVIDKFPISRPNLTFSTLTVSNMSPEDSSIYLCSVESIEDGAEAFFGQGTRLTVV.